One and the same sample provided the 31 T cell receptor beta chains below, sequenced in a study of shared clonotypes between healthy human individuals. Selected positively for CCR7 and CD45RO-negative, naive CD8 cells excluded terminally differentiated effector memory CD45RA+ cells. The repertoire was sequenced with immunoSEQ multiplex PCR; TCRdb's copy has only in-frame clones and lacks some. Altogether just over 2,000,000 clones are present, about 95% being singletons, with the ten largest covering 0.85% to 1.2%. Sequencing was performed on naive CD8+ T cells sorted from blood. The source is a man between 18 and 29 years old in good health.

The rearrangement joins TRBV28 to TRBJ1-4; unclear D gene. The CDR3 spans 13 residues. Germline CDR1 and CDR2: MDHEN and SYDVKM. With 3 bases removed from V and 8 bases from J, the gap between germline ends came to 10 bases. CDR3: CASSFEGWEKLFF. The CDR3 DNA reads as TGTGCCAGCAGTTTCGAGGGATGGGAAAAACTGTTTTTT.

The gene calls are TRBV5-1 and TRBJ2-5, with D possibly matching TRBD1 (5 bases). The CDR3 loop spans 14 amino acids. Germline assignment: CDR1 SGHRS and CDR2 YFSETQ. V dropped 0 bases and J dropped 0 bases, with 6 bases sitting between them. CDR3 protein: CASSLDRNQETQYF. The CDR3 region has the DNA TGCGCCAGCAGCTTGGACAGGAACCAAGAGACCCAGTACTTC.

V is TRBV6-1 and J is TRBJ2-5; the D gene could be TRBD1 or TRBD2 (5 bases each). The CDR3 contains 14 residues. With 8 bases removed from V and 5 bases from J, the gap between germline ends came to 18 bases. In germline, CDR1 is MNHNS, CDR2 SASEGT. The CDR3 DNA reads as TGTGCCAGCTTTCCGGGACCGAGTTCGGAGACCCAGTACTTC. Translation gives CASFPGPSSETQYF.

V and J are TRBV6-6 and TRBJ2-1, with TRBD1 matching over 7 bases. CDR3 length: 13 residues. The germline V gene has CDR1 MNHNY and CDR2 SVGAGI (reference sequence). Trimming at V came to 8 bases and at J to 3 bases, leaving 4 bases not matched to a gene. CDR3 sequence (DNA): TGTGCCAGCCCGGGACAGTTCTACAATGAGCAGTTCTTC. Protein: CASPGQFYNEQFF.

This clone has only one observation. In the same sample, other DNA sequences code for this CDR3. The rearrangement uses TRBV28 and TRBJ2-2; D assignment may be TRBD1 or TRBD2 (5 bases each). There are 15 residues in the CDR3. Deletions cut 2 bases from V and 3 bases from J, with 10 bases between. Germline-derived CDR1 and CDR2 are MDHEN and SYDVKM. The CDR3 DNA reads TGTGCCAGCAGTTTAGGGACGGAACACACCGGGGAGCTGTTTTTT. It is translated as CASSLGTEHTGELFF.

The genes are TRBV5-6 and TRBJ2-1; possible D gene TRBD2, 5 bases. Germline V lookup: CDR1 SGHDT, CDR2 YYEEEE. The CDR3 totals 15 residues. V was trimmed by 0 bases and J by 5 bases, leaving 12 bases between them. The DNA of the CDR3 is TGTGCCAGCAGCTTGGTGGCTAGCCTTAACAATGAGCAGTTCTTC. Translated, it gives CASSLVASLNNEQFF.

The V gene is TRBV9, the J gene TRBJ2-1, with D hard to call. The CDR3 runs 11 residues. V lost 8 bases, J lost 3 bases, and 6 bases lay in between. Germline CDR1 and CDR2: SGDLS and YYNGEE. This CDR3 is CARARYNEQFF. The CDR3 region has the DNA TGTGCCAGAGCCCGCTACAATGAGCAGTTCTTC.

To note about this clone: The sample carries other DNA sequences with the same CDR3. The J gene is TRBJ2-7, the V gene TRBV6-1; TRBD1 is a possible D gene (6 bases). CDR1 MNHNS and CDR2 SASEGT come from the germline V gene. The germline V and J ends were trimmed by 3 bases and 3 bases, with 12 bases remaining between them. CDR3 length: 14 residues. CDR3 sequence: CASSEGVRGYEQYF. As DNA, the CDR3 is TGTGCCAGCAGTGAGGGTGTCAGGGGCTACGAGCAGTACTTC.

Of note for this clone: Other DNA sequences in the same sample also yield this CDR3. This chain connects TRBV7-9 to TRBJ1-6; D gene ambiguous. The length of the CDR3 is 13 residues. The germline V gene has CDR1 SEHNR and CDR2 FQNEAQ (reference sequence). The V gene lost 1 base and the J gene lost 6 bases, with 4 bases spanning the gap. The CDR3 sequence is CASSLEGNSPLHF. The CDR3 DNA reads as TGTGCCAGCAGCTTAGAGGGTAATTCACCCCTCCACTTT.

The rearrangement joins TRBV5-6 to TRBJ2-1; D gene unclear. This CDR3 region has 13 residues. The V end lost 5 bases, the J end lost 2 bases, and 8 bases lay between the germline ends. Germline V gives CDR1 SGHDT, CDR2 YYEEEE. The chain's CDR3 is CASSRGPYNEQFF. The CDR3 DNA reads as TGTGCCAGCAGTCGAGGTCCCTACAATGAGCAGTTCTTC.

The sample holds a few counts of this clone. The chain joins TRBV4-1 to TRBJ1-6; D perhaps matches TRBD1 (5 bases). CDR1 MGHRA and CDR2 YSYEKL come from the germline V gene. Trimming removed 1 base at V and 5 bases at J, with 12 bases between. CDR3 size: 16 residues. CDR3 protein: CASSQVQGRDNSPLHF. The CDR3 DNA sequence: TGCGCCAGCAGCCAAGTTCAGGGCAGGGATAATTCACCCCTCCACTTT.

The rearrangement links TRBV6-5 to TRBJ2-7, with D unclear. Germline V gene lookup returns CDR1 MNHEY and CDR2 SVGAGI. The CDR3 is made up of 14 amino acids. Trimming pared 0 bases from V and 0 bases from J, leaving 6 bases between. The DNA of the CDR3 is TGTGCCAGCAGTTACTCTGGGAACTCCTACGAGCAGTACTTC. This translates into CASSYSGNSYEQYF.

This chain connects TRBV11-1 to TRBJ2-4; TRBD2 agrees at 13 bases. V shed 4 bases, J shed 4 bases, and the junction held 4 bases outside the gene matches. The V gene's germline CDR1 is SGHAT and CDR2 FQDESV (reference sequence). The CDR3 runs to 16 residues. As DNA, the CDR3 is TGTGCCAGCAGCTCGACTAGCGGGGGGCGAAAAAACATTCAGTACTTC. Its translation is CASSSTSGGRKNIQYF.

The chain joins TRBV5-1 to TRBJ2-5; D unresolved. Germline loops: CDR1 SGHRS, CDR2 YFSETQ. The CDR3 runs to 14 residues. V was cut by 0 bases and J by 4 bases, with 10 bases left in between. This chain's CDR3 is CASSLARWTETQYF. The CDR3 region has the DNA TGCGCCAGCAGCTTGGCCAGGTGGACAGAGACCCAGTACTTC.

The chain carries TRBV27 and TRBJ2-6; tentative D call: TRBD1 (5 bases). Germline V gene lookup returns CDR1 MNHEY and CDR2 SMNVEV (reference sequence). The CDR3 is 12 residues long. V lost 5 bases to trimming and J lost 15 bases, with 14 bases between them. DNA of the CDR3: TGTGCCAGCAGTCCCCCCGGACATGACCTGACTTTC. Amino acids: CASSPPGHDLTF.

The chain carries TRBV10-3 and TRBJ2-7, with D unresolved. With 5 bases removed from V and 0 bases from J, the gap between germline ends came to 8 bases. CDR1 and CDR2 (germline): ENHRY, SYGVKD. The CDR3 is 13 residues long. In DNA form, the CDR3 reads TGTGCCATCAGTCTTGACGCCTCCTACGAGCAGTACTTC. Protein sequence: CAISLDASYEQYF.

This chain uses TRBV11-3 with TRBJ2-5; D is unresolved. The CDR3 runs to 13 residues. The germline CDR1 and CDR2 sequences are SGHNT and YENEEA. V lost 0 bases, J lost 0 bases, and 2 bases lay in between. For the CDR3, the DNA is TGTGCCAGCAGCTTAGAGCACCAAGAGACCCAGTACTTC. Translation: CASSLEHQETQYF.

This clone was picked up one time. The V and J genes are TRBV30 and TRBJ2-1, with 7 positions matching TRBD2. Looked up from germline, CDR1 is GTSNPN and CDR2 is SVGIG (reference sequence). The CDR3 has 15 residues. The trim removed 0 bases at V and 3 bases at J, leaving 5 bases unmatched. For the CDR3, the DNA is TGTGCCTGGAGTGTGGGGAGGGGAAACTACAATGAGCAGTTCTTC. Protein product: CAWSVGRGNYNEQFF.

This chain connects TRBV28 to TRBJ1-3, with TRBD1 identical over 7 bases. Germline CDR1 reads MDHEN; CDR2 reads SYDVKM. J gave up 4 bases and V 3 bases, and 3 bases lay outside the gene matches. CDR3 size: 14 residues. In DNA form, the CDR3 reads TGTGCCAGCAGTTTCGCAGGGGGAGGAAACACCATATATTTT. It translates to CASSFAGGGNTIYF. Together with reference TRBV28 and TRBJ1-3, the CDR3 gives the full variable domain: DVKVTQSSRYLVKRTGEKVFLECVQDMDHENMFWYRQDPGLGLRLIYFSYDVKMKEKGDIPEGYSVSREKKERFSLILESASTNQTSMYLCASSFAGGGNTIYFGEGSWLTVV.

This clone appeared once. The chain uses TRBV2 and TRBJ1-3; maybe TRBD1 (6 bases). The CDR3 contains 17 residues. Trimming removed 4 bases from V and 0 bases from J, with 16 bases in between. Germline CDR1 SNHLY, CDR2 FYNNEI. The CDR3 DNA reads as TGTGCCAGCAGTGTCGGAGGACAGAGGTTCTCTGGAAACACCATATATTTT. This gives the protein CASSVGGQRFSGNTIYF.

The V gene is TRBV19, the J gene TRBJ2-7; D remains unclear. This CDR3 region has 14 residues. Trimming removed 2 bases at V and 1 base at J, with 9 bases between. Looked up from germline, CDR1 is LNHDA and CDR2 is SQIVND (reference sequence). The CDR3 is CASSIYDGSYEQYF. The CDR3 region has the DNA TGTGCCAGTAGTATATACGACGGATCCTACGAGCAGTACTTC. Together with reference TRBV19 and TRBJ2-7, the CDR3 gives the full variable domain: DGGITQSPKYLFRKEGQNVTLSCEQNLNHDAMYWYRQDPGQGLRLIYYSQIVNDFQKGDIAEGYSVSREKKESFPLTVTSAQKNPTAFYLCASSIYDGSYEQYFGPGTRLTVT.

The chain carries TRBV6-5 and TRBJ1-1, with 7 bases aligning to TRBD1. In germline, CDR1 is MNHEY, CDR2 SVGAGI. The V and J ends lost 4 bases and 1 base, in that order; junction bases with no gene match: 6. The CDR3 consists of 15 residues. The CDR3 region is CASSSLRQGNTEAFF. The DNA of the CDR3 is TGTGCCAGCAGTTCACTCCGACAGGGGAACACTGAAGCTTTCTTT.

Turning to this clone: The identical CDR3 is also encoded by other nucleotide sequences in the sample. The rearrangement links TRBV27 to TRBJ2-3, with no clear D. V lost 0 bases to trimming and J lost 2 bases, with 6 bases between them. The CDR3 spans 14 residues. Germline lookup yields CDR1 MNHEY and CDR2 SMNVEV (reference sequence). The CDR3 loop is CASSLSSPTDTQYF. CDR3 in DNA: TGTGCCAGCAGTTTATCCTCCCCCACAGATACGCAGTATTTT.

The CDR3 coding sequence is TGTGCCAGCAGCCTCTCCCCCCAAGGCCGGGGAGAAAAACTGTTTTTT. Its protein is CASSLSPQGRGEKLFF. The V and J genes are TRBV11-2 and TRBJ1-4; D gene ambiguous. Germline V gives CDR1 SGHAT, CDR2 FQNNGV. Trimming removed 5 bases from V and 8 bases from J, with 21 bases in between. The CDR3 totals 16 residues.

Here the CDR3 DNA reads TGCGCCAGCAGCTTGGGCCCCGACGGCTACGAGCAGTACTTC. Its translation: CASSLGPDGYEQYF. This chain connects TRBV5-1 to TRBJ2-7; D not resolved. Germline loops: CDR1 SGHRS, CDR2 YFSETQ. V shed 0 bases and J shed 3 bases, with 10 bases lying between them. The CDR3 loop spans 14 amino acids.

The chain joins TRBV27 to TRBJ1-4; D is ambiguous. Trimming removed 5 bases from V and 0 bases from J, with 13 bases in between. The CDR3 is 16 amino acids. Looked up from germline, CDR1 is MNHEY and CDR2 is SMNVEV (reference sequence). The CDR3: CASSPIQPTTNEKLFF. For the CDR3, the DNA is TGTGCCAGCAGTCCAATACAGCCCACAACTAATGAAAAACTGTTTTTT. Full variable domain (outside the CDR3, taken from reference TRBV27 and TRBJ1-4): EAQVTQNPRYLITVTGKKLTVTCSQNMNHEYMSWYRQDPGLGLRQIYYSMNVEVTDKGDVPEGYKVSRKEKRNFPLILESPSPNQTSLYFCASSPIQPTTNEKLFFGSGTQLSVL.

J is TRBJ1-1 and V is TRBV4-3; 8 bases are a match to TRBD1. The ends lost 0 bases at V and 3 bases at J; junction bases unmatched: 9. This CDR3 comprises 17 residues. From germline, CDR1 is LGHNA and CDR2 YSLEER. The CDR3 spells CASSQDRHWTGHTEAFF. As DNA, the CDR3 is TGCGCCAGCAGCCAAGATCGGCATTGGACAGGGCACACTGAAGCTTTCTTT.

The chain recombines TRBV11-2 with TRBJ2-1, with 14 bases identical to TRBD2. Germline V CDR1 and CDR2: SGHAT, FQNNGV. V shed 5 bases, J shed 4 bases, and the junction held 7 bases outside the gene matches. This CDR3 is 17 amino acids long. The CDR3 nucleotides read TGTGCCAGCAGCCTAGGGACTAGCGGGAGCTCATACAATGAGCAGTTCTTC. Translated, it gives CASSLGTSGSSYNEQFF. Drawing the rest from reference TRBV11-2 and TRBJ2-1, the complete variable domain is EAGVAQSPRYKIIEKRQSVAFWCNPISGHATLYWYQQILGQGPKLLIQFQNNGVVDDSQLPKDRFSAERLKGVDSTLKIQPAKLEDSAVYLCASSLGTSGSSYNEQFFGPGTRLTVL.

The chain couples TRBV5-1 to TRBJ2-5; D possibly corresponds to TRBD1 (5 bases). The CDR3 runs to 19 residues. Germline V CDR1 and CDR2: SGHRS, YFSETQ. The ends were cut back, 0 bases at V and 2 bases at J, with 23 bases in the middle. CDR3 in amino acids: CASSLDPELGLRQQETQYF. Written as DNA, the CDR3 is TGCGCCAGCAGCTTGGACCCAGAACTTGGGCTGCGACAGCAAGAGACCCAGTACTTC.

The rearrangement joins TRBV23-1 to TRBJ1-5; a weak D match, TRBD1 (5 bases). TRBV23-1 belongs to the ORF category, with a function that is uncertain. CDR3 length equals 15 residues. V was trimmed by 4 bases and J by 1 base, leaving 11 bases between them. CDR3 sequence reads: CASSRRQTSNQPQHF. The CDR3 DNA reads as TGCGCCAGCAGTCGAAGACAGACGAGCAATCAGCCCCAGCATTTT.

The V gene is TRBV7-8, the J gene TRBJ2-2; D ambiguous. Trimming removed 5 bases from V and 5 bases from J, with 12 bases in between. This CDR3 spans 14 amino acids. Germline assignment: CDR1 SGHVS and CDR2 FQNEAQ. CDR3 region: CASSQYGPTGELFF. Written as DNA, the CDR3 is TGTGCCAGCAGCCAGTACGGACCTACCGGGGAGCTGTTTTTT.